The 18 T cell receptor beta chains below come from one sample, sequenced in a study of OX40 agonist ivuxolimab in advanced cancers. The repertoire was sequenced with immunoSEQ multiplex PCR; TCRdb's copy has only in-frame clones and lacks some. Here the sample spans tens of thousands of clones, about 89% being singletons. Sequences were derived from CD4+ or CD8+ T cells sorted from blood, sampled in a trial of the OX40 agonist ivuxolimab. These TCRs come from an adult with an advanced solid tumor such as melanoma, head and neck, liver or kidney cancer.

This clone has just one count. The chain has TRBV7-2 and TRBJ1-2, with TRBD1 as a possible D gene (5 bases). The CDR3 loop spans 16 amino acids. Germline lookup yields CDR1 SGHTA and CDR2 FQGNSA. The V and J ends lost 1 base and 2 bases respectively, with 14 bases between them. The CDR3: CASSLDSRGANYGYTF. The DNA of the CDR3 is TGTGCCAGCAGCTTAGATTCACGGGGCGCGAACTATGGCTACACCTTC.

This clone was picked up a small number of times. V usage is TRBV5-1 and J usage is TRBJ1-1; 9 bases agree with TRBD1. V was pared by 6 bases and J by 5 bases, with 11 bases of the junction left unmatched. Per germline, CDR1 SGHRS and CDR2 YFSETQ. There are 15 residues in the CDR3. The CDR3 sequence: CASTLRDRVRTEAFF. The CDR3 coding sequence is TGCGCCAGCACCCTCCGGGACAGGGTCCGTACTGAAGCTTTCTTT.

The V call is TRBV27, the J call TRBJ2-7; D is undetermined. CDR3 size: 10 residues. Trimming took off 8 bases at V and 3 bases at J, with 5 bases between the two ends. The germline V gene encodes CDR1 MNHEY and CDR2 SMNVEV (reference sequence). The CDR3 here is CASGNYEQYF. DNA for the CDR3: TGTGCCAGCGGCAACTACGAGCAGTACTTC.

This clone was counted a single time. The identical CDR3 is also encoded by other nucleotide sequences in the sample. This chain links TRBV27 with TRBJ2-5, with 7 bases lining up with TRBD2. Germline V gene sequence: CDR1 MNHEY, CDR2 SMNVEV (reference sequence). This CDR3 comprises 15 residues. After removal of 6 bases from V and 2 bases from J, the junction contained 9 bases not matched to a gene. Written as DNA, the CDR3 is TGTGCCAGCAGCTTGGCGTCTAGCGGACAAGAGACCCAGTACTTC. This translates into CASSLASSGQETQYF.

The chain carries TRBV7-2 and TRBJ2-1; the D call may be TRBD1 or TRBD2 (6 bases each). Germline V lookup: CDR1 SGHTA, CDR2 FQGNSA. The CDR3 extends over 14 amino acids. The V end lost 7 bases, the J end lost 5 bases, and 15 bases lay between the germline ends. DNA of the CDR3: TGTGCCAGCACGCTTGGGGGGCGCCACAATGAGCAGTTCTTC. As protein: CASTLGGRHNEQFF.

The V gene is TRBV6-1, the J gene TRBJ2-3; tentative D call: TRBD2 (5 bases). Germline V gives CDR1 MNHNS, CDR2 SASEGT. CDR3 length: 13 amino acids. Trimming removed 8 bases from V and 4 bases from J, with 13 bases in between. CDR3 sequence: CASVVRRADTQYF. Here the CDR3 DNA reads TGTGCCAGCGTCGTGCGGCGGGCAGATACGCAGTATTTT.

The V gene is TRBV5-1, the J gene TRBJ2-1; TRBD1 matches at 7 bases. CDR1 and CDR2 (germline): SGHRS, YFSETQ. V lost 7 bases, J lost 2 bases, and 3 bases stayed unmatched. The CDR3 is 13 residues long. DNA for the CDR3: TGCGCCAGCGGGGGACAGCCCTACAATGAGCAGTTCTTC. Translation: CASGGQPYNEQFF.

The J gene is TRBJ2-7, the V gene TRBV27, with 9 bases matching TRBD1. V was clipped by 8 bases and J by 2 bases; unmatched bases: 16. CDR1 and CDR2 (germline): MNHEY, SMNVEV (reference sequence). This CDR3 has 17 amino acids. The CDR3 DNA sequence: TGTGCCAGCCCGCCCAGGGGGGGGGACAGGGATCCCTACGAGCAGTACTTC. This codes for CASPPRGGDRDPYEQYF.

This clone was found once. The V gene is TRBV2, the J gene TRBJ2-2; D may be TRBD1 or TRBD2 (6 bases each). The CDR3 is 18 amino acids. Per germline, CDR1 SNHLY and CDR2 FYNNEI. V lost 1 base and J lost 3, with 18 bases in between. CDR3 residues: CASSEVGGLRGDTGELFF. The CDR3 DNA sequence: TGTGCCAGCAGTGAAGTAGGTGGACTGAGGGGGGACACCGGGGAGCTGTTTTTT.

The rearrangement joins TRBV10-3 to TRBJ1-2; 10 nucleotides agree with TRBD1. The germline CDR1 and CDR2 sequences are ENHRY and SYGVKD. The length of the CDR3 is 14 residues. V gave up 4 bases and J gave up 7 bases; unmatched junction bases: 6. In nucleotides, the CDR3 is TGTGCCATCAGTGGGCCGGGACAGGGGACTGGCTACACCTTC. Translated, it gives CAISGPGQGTGYTF.

This chain connects TRBV28 to TRBJ1-2; D remains ambiguous. This CDR3 is 12 amino acids long. Trimming removed 4 bases from V and 1 base from J, with 4 bases in between. Germline CDR1 reads MDHEN; CDR2 reads SYDVKM. The DNA for the CDR3 is TGTGCCAGCAGTTCTTTTAACTATGGCTACACCTTC. Amino acid sequence: CASSSFNYGYTF.

This clone was seen more than once but under ten times. The chain recombines TRBV4-3 with TRBJ1-1; D not resolved. V dropped 1 base and J dropped 5 bases, with 11 bases sitting between them. The CDR3 has 14 amino acids. CDR1 LGHNA and CDR2 YSLEER come from the germline V gene. This CDR3 reads CASSQVLGDTEAFF. CDR3 nucleotide sequence: TGCGCCAGCAGCCAAGTTCTCGGGGATACTGAAGCTTTCTTT.

This clone was seen only once. The rearrangement joins TRBV29-1 to TRBJ1-1; 7 bases match TRBD1. This CDR3 contains 14 residues. Germline CDR1 is SQVTM and CDR2 is ANQGSEA. J lost 4 bases, V lost 6 bases, and 11 bases had no gene match. The CDR3 region is CSVSTGKGFTEAFF. DNA of the CDR3: TGCAGCGTGTCGACAGGGAAAGGGTTCACTGAAGCTTTCTTT.

The genes are TRBV19 and TRBJ2-1; the match to TRBD1 covers 7 bases. The CDR3 covers 14 residues. Germline trimming cut 8 bases from V and 2 bases from J; bases unmatched to any gene: 6. Germline loops: CDR1 LNHDA, CDR2 SQIVND (reference sequence). Here the CDR3 DNA reads TGTGCCAGTGCAATCGGGACAGCCTACAATGAGCAGTTCTTC. Protein product: CASAIGTAYNEQFF. Full variable domain (remainder filled in from reference TRBV19 and TRBJ2-1): DGGITQSPKYLFRKEGQNVTLSCEQNLNHDAMYWYRQDPGQGLRLIYYSQIVNDFQKGDIAEGYSVSREKKESFPLTVTSAQKNPTAFYLCASAIGTAYNEQFFGPGTRLTVL.

The V gene is TRBV2, the J gene TRBJ2-6; D is perhaps TRBD1 (6 bases). Trimming stripped 8 bases from V and 0 bases from J, with 14 bases between. This CDR3 contains 16 residues. Germline CDR1 SNHLY, CDR2 FYNNEI. CDR3 loop: CASGWGQSSGANVLTF. Here the CDR3 DNA reads TGTGCCAGCGGGTGGGGACAAAGCTCTGGGGCCAACGTCCTGACTTTC. Complete variable domain (other parts from reference TRBV2 and TRBJ2-6): EPEVTQTPSHQVTQMGQEVILRCVPISNHLYFYWYRQILGQKVEFLVSFYNNEISEKSEIFDDQFSVERPDGSNFTLKIRSTKLEDSAMYFCASGWGQSSGANVLTFGAGSRLTVL.

CDR3 sequence reads: CASRSRLAGGRTGELFF. The CDR3 DNA is TGTGCCAGCCGAAGTAGACTAGCGGGAGGAAGGACCGGGGAGCTGTTTTTT. This chain connects TRBV28 to TRBJ2-2; TRBD2 matches 13 bases. The germline gives CDR1 MDHEN, CDR2 SYDVKM. The CDR3 consists of 17 residues. J gave up 5 bases and V 8 bases, and 11 bases lay outside the gene matches.

The chain uses TRBV29-1 and TRBJ2-5, with D possibly matching TRBD2 (5 bases). Germline CDR1 SQVTM, CDR2 ANQGSEA. This CDR3 region has 11 residues. Trimming removed 8 bases from V and 4 bases from J, with 11 bases in between. CDR3 amino acids: CSRGWGETQYF. The CDR3, as DNA: TGCAGCCGGGGTTGGGGAGAGACCCAGTACTTC.

The V call is TRBV7-2, the J call TRBJ1-1; 8 nucleotides agree with TRBD1. Germline trimming cut 6 bases from V and 1 base from J; bases unmatched to any gene: 10. The CDR3 covers 16 residues. Per germline, CDR1 SGHTA and CDR2 FQGNSA. Here the CDR3 reads CASSLLAGGGNTEAFF. The CDR3 nucleotides are TGTGCCAGCAGTCTTTTGGCAGGGGGCGGGAACACTGAAGCTTTCTTT.